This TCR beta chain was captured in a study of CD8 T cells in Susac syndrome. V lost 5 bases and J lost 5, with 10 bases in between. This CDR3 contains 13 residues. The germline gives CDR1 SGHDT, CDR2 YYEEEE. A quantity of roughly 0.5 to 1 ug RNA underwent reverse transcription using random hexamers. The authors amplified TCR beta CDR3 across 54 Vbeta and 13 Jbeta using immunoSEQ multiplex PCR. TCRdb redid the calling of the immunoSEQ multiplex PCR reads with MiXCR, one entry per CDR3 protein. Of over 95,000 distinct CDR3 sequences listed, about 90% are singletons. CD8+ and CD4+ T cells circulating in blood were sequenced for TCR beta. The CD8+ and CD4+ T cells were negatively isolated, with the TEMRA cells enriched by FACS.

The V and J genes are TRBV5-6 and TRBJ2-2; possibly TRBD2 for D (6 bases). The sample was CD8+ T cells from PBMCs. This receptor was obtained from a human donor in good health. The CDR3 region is CASRSRGTGELFF. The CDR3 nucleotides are TGTGCCAGCAGGTCGCGGGGTACCGGGGAGCTGTTTTTT.